The 4 T cell receptor beta chains below were found in one sample sequenced in a study of blood T cell repertoires in COVID-19. The protocol was immunoSEQ multiplex PCR, while the TCRdb copy is restricted to in-frame clones and leaves out a portion. This table has about 230,000 clones, approximately 80% appearing once. The sample taken for sequencing was peripheral blood. The source of these receptors is a man aged 35-49 years with acute or convalescent COVID-19.

This clone has a single count. The chain recombines TRBV4-2 with TRBJ2-3, with 7 positions matching TRBD2. CDR1 is LGHNA, CDR2 YNFKEQ, per germline. The J segment lost 1 base and the V segment lost 8 bases, leaving 12 bases of the junction unmatched. The CDR3 has 16 amino acids. The CDR3 here is CASSNRASGGTDTQYF. In DNA form, the CDR3 reads TGTGCCAGCTCCAATAGGGCTAGCGGTGGCACAGATACGCAGTATTTT.

This chain connects TRBV2 to TRBJ1-3; D uncertain. The V end lost 4 bases, the J end lost 4 bases, and 20 bases lay between the germline ends. There are 17 residues in the CDR3. Germline V gene lookup returns CDR1 SNHLY and CDR2 FYNNEI. In DNA form, the CDR3 reads TGTGCCAGCAGTGGAAACCCCACGCGAGGAGCCGGAAACACCATATATTTT. Translated: CASSGNPTRGAGNTIYF. Complete variable domain (other parts from reference TRBV2 and TRBJ1-3): EPEVTQTPSHQVTQMGQEVILRCVPISNHLYFYWYRQILGQKVEFLVSFYNNEISEKSEIFDDQFSVERPDGSNFTLKIRSTKLEDSAMYFCASSGNPTRGAGNTIYFGEGSWLTVV.

The chain has TRBV29-1 and TRBJ2-1; 8 bases map to TRBD1. The germline CDR1 and CDR2 sequences are SQVTM and ANQGSEA. V gave up 6 bases and J gave up 3 bases; unmatched junction bases: 7. This CDR3 comprises 14 residues. CDR3 DNA sequence: TGCAGCGTGGTGGACAGGGACCGCTACAATGAGCAGTTCTTC. Translating it yields CSVVDRDRYNEQFF.

This clone was counted only a few times. This chain links TRBV3-1 (or the pseudogene TRBV3-2) with TRBJ2-4; D is unresolved. The CDR3 is 12 amino acids. CDR1 and CDR2 (germline): LGHDT, YNNKEL (reference sequence). Trimming cost V 0 bases and J 13 bases, with 10 bases left between them. CDR3 residues: CASSQDPSTQYF. The CDR3, as DNA: TGTGCCAGCAGCCAAGATCCGTCTACGCAGTACTTC.